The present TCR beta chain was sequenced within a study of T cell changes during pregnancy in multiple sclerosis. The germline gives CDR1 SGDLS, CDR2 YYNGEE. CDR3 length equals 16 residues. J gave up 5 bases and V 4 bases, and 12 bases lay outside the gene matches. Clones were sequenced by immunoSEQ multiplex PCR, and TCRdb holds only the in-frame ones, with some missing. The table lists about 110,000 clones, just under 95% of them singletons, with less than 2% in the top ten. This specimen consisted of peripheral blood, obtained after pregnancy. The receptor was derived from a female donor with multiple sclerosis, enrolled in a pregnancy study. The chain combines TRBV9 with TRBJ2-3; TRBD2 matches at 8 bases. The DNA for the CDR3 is TGTGCCAGCAGCCGTAAACTAGCGGTGGGAGTAGATACGCAGTATTTT. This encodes CASSRKLAVGVDTQYF.